The present T cell receptor (beta chain) was sequenced within a study of immune characterization of retroperitoneal liposarcoma. One entry per CDR3 protein, called by TCRdb with MiXCR from the PCR reads. The sample contains more than 9,500 distinct CDR3 sequences, about a quarter of which appear only once. The CDR3 consists of 13 residues. Trimming removed 5 bases at V and 7 bases at J, with 12 bases between. In germline, CDR1 is MNHEY, CDR2 SMNVEV (reference sequence). This sequence was found in a female donor with retroperitoneal liposarcoma. Material: tumor tissue. The chain carries TRBV27 and TRBJ2-1; either TRBD1 or TRBD2 may supply D (6 bases each). The CDR3 DNA reads as TGTGCCAGCAGTCCCGGGGGCCCTAATGAGCAGTTCTTC. It is translated as CASSPGGPNEQFF.